Each of the 22 T cell receptor beta chains below was sequenced from the same sample in a study of T-cell reconstitution after alpha-beta-depleted transplantation in children. Unique molecular identifiers featured in how the TCRbeta library was prepared. MiXCR, run by TCRdb on the PCR reads, gives a single entry per CDR3 protein. Of about 460,000 distinct CDR3 sequences listed, 10% to 12% are singletons. Sequencing used PBMCs, mostly from graft donor cells, obtained 180 days after TCRalphabeta/CD19-depleted stem cell transplant. The receptors originated from a female patient between 2 and 15 years old who had a stem cell transplant for aplastic anemia, so the T cells may come from the graft donor.

There are a few counts of this clonotype. J is TRBJ2-5 and V is TRBV28; TRBD2 agrees at 8 bases. This CDR3 has 15 residues. The J segment lost 2 bases and the V segment lost 8 bases, leaving 10 bases of the junction unmatched. Germline V gene data show CDR1 as MDHEN and CDR2 as SYDVKM. Written as DNA, the CDR3 is TGTGCCAGCCGCAAACTAGCGGCAATACAAGAGACCCAGTACTTC. The encoded protein is CASRKLAAIQETQYF.

As concerns this clonotype: One junction end does not reproduce the germline sequence, and a read error may be involved. Written as DNA, the CDR3 is TGTGCCAGCAGCCAAGATCTTCAGGCCACTGTAGCTTTCTTT. Its translation is CASSQDLQATVAFF. The V gene is TRBV14, the J gene TRBJ1-1; D is unresolved. The length of the CDR3 is 14 residues. Germline assignment: CDR1 SGHDN and CDR2 FVKESK.

The CDR3 reads CASGLSGGTNYGYTF. The DNA for the CDR3 is TGTGCTAGTGGTTTAAGTGGGGGTACCAACTATGGCTACACCTTC. This chain uses TRBV12-5 with TRBJ1-2; D is possibly TRBD1 (5 bases). V lost 3 bases to trimming and J lost 2 bases, with 13 bases between them. Germline assignment: CDR1 LGHNT and CDR2 FRNRAP. The CDR3 is made up of 15 amino acids.

This clonotype came up a few times. This chain connects TRBV11-2 to TRBJ1-5, with D possibly TRBD1 on 6 matching bases. CDR1 and CDR2 (germline): SGHAT, FQNNGV. The CDR3 length is 14 residues. Trimming shortened V by 5 bases and J by 1 base, and 9 bases separated the two germline ends. CDR3 in amino acids: CASSRGESNQPQHF. DNA for the CDR3: TGTGCCAGCAGCAGGGGGGAAAGCAATCAGCCCCAGCATTTT.

This clonotype was seen only a few times. The chain has TRBV20-1 and TRBJ2-5; D not certain. Germline assignment: CDR1 DFQATT and CDR2 SNEGSKA (reference sequence). The CDR3 has 11 amino acids. The CDR3 reads CSLLSSETQYF. The DNA for the CDR3 is TGCAGCCTGTTGTCCAGTGAGACCCAGTACTTC.

This chain joins TRBV9 and TRBJ2-6; D may be TRBD2 (5 bases). CDR1 and CDR2 from the germline V gene are SGDLS and YYNGEE. The CDR3 extends over 16 amino acids. V lost 0 bases and J 1 base, leaving 8 bases between the germline ends. This CDR3 reads CASSVEWESGANVLTF. Here the CDR3 DNA reads TGTGCCAGCAGCGTAGAATGGGAGTCTGGGGCCAACGTCCTGACTTTC.

The table lists this clonotype with many counts. The V and J genes are TRBV6-5 and TRBJ2-1; the D gene is possibly TRBD1 (6 bases). This CDR3 is built from 15 residues. V lost 5 bases and J lost 2, with 13 bases in between. Germline-derived CDR1 and CDR2 are MNHEY and SVGAGI. CDR3 nucleotide sequence: TGTGCCAGCAGTCACTTACAGGGACCCTACAATGAGCAGTTCTTC. Amino acid sequence: CASSHLQGPYNEQFF.

CDR3 in amino acids: CASSLGSGSGTDTQYF. CDR3 coding DNA: TGTGCCAGCAGCTTAGGTAGCGGGAGCGGCACAGATACGCAGTATTTT. V and J are TRBV7-2 and TRBJ2-3; 9 nucleotides agree with TRBD2. Germline CDR1 and CDR2: SGHTA and FQGNSA. The CDR3 totals 16 residues. V lost 1 base to trimming and J lost 1 base; unmatched junction nucleotides: 3.

The chain has TRBV4-2 and TRBJ2-5, with D hard to call. Germline assignment: CDR1 LGHNA and CDR2 YNFKEQ. The V end lost 0 bases, the J end lost 9 bases, and 26 bases lay between the germline ends. The CDR3 length is 18 residues. In DNA, the CDR3 is TGTGCCAGCAGCCAAGAAATGGGTAGTAAGGGAAAAGAGAAGGCCCAGTACTTC. It specifies CASSQEMGSKGKEKAQYF.

This clonotype was found a few times. The chain employs TRBV12-3 or TRBV12-4 and TRBJ2-5; D remains unclear. V lost 6 bases to trimming and J lost 1 base, with 18 bases between them. The CDR3 length is 16 residues. The CDR3 spells CASSIYLWLAQETQYF. CDR3 bases: TGTGCCAGCAGCATCTATCTGTGGTTGGCCCAAGAGACCCAGTACTTC.

In its sample, this clonotype was seen a few times. This chain's CDR3 is CSAASSGNYEQYV. The DNA of the CDR3 is TGCAGTGCTGCCTCTAGCGGGAACTACGAGCAGTACGTC. The V gene is TRBV20-1, the J gene TRBJ2-7; TRBD2 matches at 9 bases. The trim removed 5 bases at V and 3 bases at J, leaving 5 bases unmatched. Germline loops: CDR1 DFQATT, CDR2 SNEGSKA (reference sequence). This CDR3 has 13 residues.

The chain joins TRBV20-1 to TRBJ2-1; 13 bases line up with TRBD2. The V gene's germline CDR1 is DFQATT and CDR2 SNEGSKA (reference sequence). The CDR3 totals 17 residues. With V trimmed by 0 bases and J by 4 bases, 6 bases remained unmatched. CDR3 sequence (DNA): TGCAGTGCTAGAGATCTCGGACTAGCGGGAGCTTACAATGAGCAGTTCTTC. Amino acids: CSARDLGLAGAYNEQFF.

The chain links TRBV5-1 to TRBJ2-7; TRBD2 agrees at 9 bases. V was clipped by 4 bases and J by 2 bases; unmatched bases: 7. The CDR3 contains 15 residues. Germline V lookup: CDR1 SGHRS, CDR2 YFSETQ. The CDR3 protein is CASSRDAGGAYEQYV. The CDR3 nucleotides read TGCGCCAGCAGCCGAGATGCGGGAGGGGCCTACGAGCAGTACGTC.

This clonotype was seen a handful of times. The CDR3 DNA is TGTGCCAGCCAGGGCATACACAATGAGCAGTTCTTC. As protein: CASQGIHNEQFF. V usage is TRBV12-3 or TRBV12-4 and J usage is TRBJ2-1, with a tentative D call TRBD1 (5 bases). V shed 8 bases and J shed 5 bases, with 10 bases lying between them. This CDR3 comprises 12 residues.

For this clonotype: The conserved phenylalanine or tryptophan normally closing the CDR3 is absent here, so this likely arose from a read error. The CDR3, as DNA: TGCGCCAGCAGCTTGGACGAAGGGGAACAAGAGACCCAGTACTCC. Its translation: CASSLDEGEQETQYS. The chain joins TRBV5-1 to TRBJ2-5, with D maybe TRBD1 (5 bases). CDR3 length equals 15 residues. Germline V gene data show CDR1 as SGHRS and CDR2 as YFSETQ. Trimming removed 0 bases from V and 2 bases from J, with 11 bases in between.

The chain is built from TRBV28 and TRBJ1-2; TRBD1 matches at 11 bases. Looked up from germline, CDR1 is MDHEN and CDR2 is SYDVKM. V shed 6 bases, J shed 4 bases, and the junction held 1 base outside the gene matches. This CDR3 is built from 13 residues. CDR3 sequence (DNA): TGTGCCAGCAGCGGGACAGGGGGCTATGGCTACACCTTC. It is translated as CASSGTGGYGYTF.

A note on this clonotype: This may come from a read error, since a much larger clone is one base off. The genes are TRBV7-9 and TRBJ2-7; D is undetermined. Trimming took off 5 bases at V and 3 bases at J, with 5 bases between the two ends. In germline, CDR1 is SEHNR, CDR2 FQNEAQ (reference sequence). There are 11 residues in the CDR3. In nucleotides, the CDR3 is TGTGCCAGCAGCCCCGACTACGAGCAGTACGTC. This codes for CASSPDYEQYV.

This clonotype was detected many times. The DNA of the CDR3 is TGTGCCACCAGCAGTTTGACCCCGTCTTTTTTCTTC. Its protein product is CATSSLTPSFFF. This chain joins TRBV15 and TRBJ2-1; unclear D gene. The germline gives CDR1 LNHNV, CDR2 YYDKDF (reference sequence). The V end lost 3 bases, the J end lost 16 bases, and 16 bases lay between the germline ends. The CDR3 spans 12 residues. Variable domain in full (rest from reference TRBV15 and TRBJ2-1): DAMVIQNPRYQVTQFGKPVTLSCSQTLNHNVMYWYQQKSSQAPKLLFHYYDKDFNNEADTPDNFQSRRPNTSFCFLDIRSPGLGDTAMYLCATSSLTPSFFFGPGTRLTVL.

J is TRBJ2-1 and V is TRBV20-1; D gene unclear. Trimming removed 3 bases at V and 4 bases at J, with 22 bases between. The germline CDR1 and CDR2 sequences are DFQATT and SNEGSKA (reference sequence). The CDR3 loop spans 17 amino acids. The CDR3 DNA follows: TGCAGTGCTAGGCCACATCCGGATCCTTACTTTTACAATGAGCAGTTCTTC. Its translation is CSARPHPDPYFYNEQFF.

V is TRBV9 and J is TRBJ2-3, with 15 bases identical to TRBD2. The V and J ends lost 4 bases and 5 bases, in that order; junction bases with no gene match: 11. From germline, CDR1 is SGDLS and CDR2 YYNGEE. The CDR3 is made up of 18 amino acids. In DNA form, the CDR3 reads TGTGCCAGCAGCCCCGCCCGGACTAGCGGGAGGGATCTAGATACGCAGTATTTT. Protein: CASSPARTSGRDLDTQYF.

The CDR3: CASSREVDLRKRLNEQFF. CDR3 bases: TGCGCCAGCAGCCGGGAGGTGGACCTTAGAAAGAGGCTCAATGAGCAGTTCTTC. The chain is built from TRBV4-3 and TRBJ2-1; D is perhaps TRBD2 (6 bases). V gave up 4 bases and J gave up 6 bases, with 25 bases separating them. Germline-derived CDR1 and CDR2 are LGHNA and YSLEER. There are 18 residues in the CDR3.

The chain uses TRBV19 and TRBJ1-6; the match to TRBD1 covers 11 bases. CDR1 LNHDA and CDR2 SQIVND come from the germline V gene (reference sequence). The J segment lost 10 bases and the V segment lost 7 bases, leaving 12 bases of the junction unmatched. This CDR3 region has 16 residues. The CDR3 DNA reads as TGTGCCAGTACAAGGAGGGACAGGGGGGTGACATCACCCCTCCACTTT. Translated: CASTRRDRGVTSPLHF. Supplemented by reference TRBV19 and TRBJ1-6, the full variable domain reads DGGITQSPKYLFRKEGQNVTLSCEQNLNHDAMYWYRQDPGQGLRLIYYSQIVNDFQKGDIAEGYSVSREKKESFPLTVTSAQKNPTAFYLCASTRRDRGVTSPLHFGNGTRLTVT.